This TCR beta chain originates from a study of regulatory T cells in long-lasting Graves disease. Time point specified: newly diagnosed GD, antithyroid drugs for less than 3 months. From PBMCs, RNA was extracted and then used to make the TCR library. An endocrinology department in Xi'an, China, recruited the patients. The CDR3 consists of 17 residues. V shed 1 base and J shed 0 bases, with 13 bases lying between them. Germline V gene sequence: CDR1 LNHDA, CDR2 SQIVND (reference sequence). For TCR beta, libraries came from iRepertoire HTBI primers and Arm-PCR of CDR3 regions. MiXCR, run by TCRdb on the multiplex PCR reads, gives a single entry per CDR3 protein. The sample holds hundreds of thousands of distinct CDR3 sequences, under 20% seen once. Separately, the same data were catalogued under a study of T cells in Graves' hyperthyroidism and ophthalmopathy. That paper notes: In the first-round RT-PCR of the TCR CDR3, the HTBI primer set was used.

The sequence was collected from a woman in her 30s with Graves disease. The V call is TRBV19, the J call TRBJ2-1; no reliable D call. The material was peripheral blood mononuclear cells (PBMCs), obtained at new diagnosis, from a patient treated with antithyroid drugs. The CDR3 is CASSIGPGKGSYNEQFF. CDR3 coding DNA: TGTGCCAGTAGTATAGGACCGGGTAAGGGCTCCTACAATGAGCAGTTCTTC.